Sequencing of this TCR beta chain was carried out in a study of spatial heterogeneity in lung cancer. Study context: Alpha-chain detections were consistently fewer than beta-chain detections among the sequences. Matched bulk RNA-seq gave a T cell module score that correlated strongly with tumor-region TCR transcript counts. Study-level results: The study found that expanded intratumoral alpha and beta TCR counts tracked tumor mutation counts.

A single record per CDR3 protein comes from TCRdb applying MiXCR to the 5' RACE reads. The repertoire holds more than 7,500 distinct CDR3 sequences, with approximately 7.9% as singletons. Points on this clonotype: Its antigen is as yet unknown.

The CDR3 covers 14 residues. Between the trimmed V and J ends, which lost 0 bases and 6 bases, there was a span of 13 bases. CDR1 SGDLS and CDR2 YYNGEE come from the germline V gene. Described time point: sample taken at primary tumor resection. Patients with untreated early-stage non-small cell lung cancer, numbering roughly 69, were the donors. Sequencing of whole RNA from tumor, nontumor lung or frozen PBMC involved no sorting. This TCR was sampled from a female donor with early-stage non-small cell lung cancer. The sample here was lung tumor tissue, taken at surgery. The chain uses TRBV9 and TRBJ2-7, with D maybe TRBD1 (6 bases). The CDR3 spells CASSVGFDRSEQYF. In DNA form, the CDR3 reads TGTGCCAGCAGCGTAGGATTCGACAGGAGCGAGCAGTACTTC.